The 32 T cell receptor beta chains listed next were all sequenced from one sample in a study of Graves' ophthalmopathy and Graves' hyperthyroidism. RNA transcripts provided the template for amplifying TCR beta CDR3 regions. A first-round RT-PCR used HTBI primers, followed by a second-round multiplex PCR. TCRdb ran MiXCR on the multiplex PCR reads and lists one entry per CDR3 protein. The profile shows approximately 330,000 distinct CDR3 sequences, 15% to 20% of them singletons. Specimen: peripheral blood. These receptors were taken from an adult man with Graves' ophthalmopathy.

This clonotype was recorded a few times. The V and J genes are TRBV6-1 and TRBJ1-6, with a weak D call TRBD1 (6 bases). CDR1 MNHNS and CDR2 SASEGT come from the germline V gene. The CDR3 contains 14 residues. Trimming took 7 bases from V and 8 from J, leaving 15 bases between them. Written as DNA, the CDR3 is TGTGCCAGCACCCCTCGGGGGGCTTATTCACCCCTCCACTTT. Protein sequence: CASTPRGAYSPLHF.

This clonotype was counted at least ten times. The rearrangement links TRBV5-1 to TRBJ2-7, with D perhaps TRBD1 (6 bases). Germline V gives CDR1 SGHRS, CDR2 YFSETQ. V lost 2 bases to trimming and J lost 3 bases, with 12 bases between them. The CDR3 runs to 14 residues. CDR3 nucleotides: TGCGCCAGCAGCTTTACCGACAGGAGCTACGAGCAGTACTTC. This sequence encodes CASSFTDRSYEQYF.

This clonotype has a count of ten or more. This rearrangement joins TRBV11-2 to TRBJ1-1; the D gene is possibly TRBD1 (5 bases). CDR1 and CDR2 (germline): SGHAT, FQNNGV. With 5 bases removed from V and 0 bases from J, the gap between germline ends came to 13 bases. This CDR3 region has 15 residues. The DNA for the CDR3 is TGTGCCAGCAGCCCCCGACAGTTATTGAACACTGAAGCTTTCTTT. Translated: CASSPRQLLNTEAFF.

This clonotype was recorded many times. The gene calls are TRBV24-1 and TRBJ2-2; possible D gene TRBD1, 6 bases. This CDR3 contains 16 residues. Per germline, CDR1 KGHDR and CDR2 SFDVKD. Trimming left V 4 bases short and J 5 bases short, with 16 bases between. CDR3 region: CATSDPGGARTGELFF. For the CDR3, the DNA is TGTGCCACCAGTGACCCTGGGGGCGCGAGGACCGGGGAGCTGTTTTTT.

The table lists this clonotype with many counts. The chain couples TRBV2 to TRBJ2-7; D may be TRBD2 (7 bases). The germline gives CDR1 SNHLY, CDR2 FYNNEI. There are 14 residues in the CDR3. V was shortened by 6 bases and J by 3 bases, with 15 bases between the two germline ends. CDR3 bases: TGTGCCAGCAGGGGGGCTAGCGGAGTCTACGAGCAGTACTTC. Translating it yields CASRGASGVYEQYF.

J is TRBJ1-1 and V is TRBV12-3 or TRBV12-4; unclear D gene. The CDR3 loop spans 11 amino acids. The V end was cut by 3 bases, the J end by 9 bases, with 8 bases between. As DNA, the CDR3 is TGTGCCAGCAGTTTTGCGGGGAAAGCTTTCTTT. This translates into CASSFAGKAFF.

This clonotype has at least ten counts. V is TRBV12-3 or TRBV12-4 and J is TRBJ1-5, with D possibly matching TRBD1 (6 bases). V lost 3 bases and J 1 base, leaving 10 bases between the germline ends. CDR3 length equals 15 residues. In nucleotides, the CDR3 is TGTGCCAGCAGTTTCGGAGGGGGAAGCAATCAGCCCCAGCATTTT. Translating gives CASSFGGGSNQPQHF.

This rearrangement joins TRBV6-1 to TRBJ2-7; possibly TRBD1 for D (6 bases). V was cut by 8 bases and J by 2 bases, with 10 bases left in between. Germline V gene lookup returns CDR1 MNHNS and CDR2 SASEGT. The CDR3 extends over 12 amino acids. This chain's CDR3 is CASRQVTYEQYF. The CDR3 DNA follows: TGTGCCAGCCGACAGGTAACCTACGAGCAGTACTTC.

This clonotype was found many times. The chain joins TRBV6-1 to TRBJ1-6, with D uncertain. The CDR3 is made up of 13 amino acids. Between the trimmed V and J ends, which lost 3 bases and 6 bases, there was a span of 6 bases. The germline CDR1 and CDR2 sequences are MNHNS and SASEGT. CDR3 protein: CASSDLGNSPLHF. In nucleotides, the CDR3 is TGTGCCAGCAGTGATTTGGGTAATTCACCCCTCCACTTT.

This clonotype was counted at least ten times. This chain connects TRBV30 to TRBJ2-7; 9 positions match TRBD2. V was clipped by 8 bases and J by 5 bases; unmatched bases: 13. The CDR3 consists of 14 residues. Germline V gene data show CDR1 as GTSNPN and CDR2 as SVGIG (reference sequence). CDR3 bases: TGTGCCGGGACCCCGGGACTAGCTTTGGACGAGCAGTACTTC. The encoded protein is CAGTPGLALDEQYF.

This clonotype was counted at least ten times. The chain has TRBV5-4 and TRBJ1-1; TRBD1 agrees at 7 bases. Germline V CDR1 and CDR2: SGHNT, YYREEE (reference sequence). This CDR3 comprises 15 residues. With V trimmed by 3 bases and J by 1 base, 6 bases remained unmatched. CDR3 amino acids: CASSYAGTENTEAFF. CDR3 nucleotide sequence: TGTGCCAGCAGCTACGCCGGGACAGAGAACACTGAAGCTTTCTTT.

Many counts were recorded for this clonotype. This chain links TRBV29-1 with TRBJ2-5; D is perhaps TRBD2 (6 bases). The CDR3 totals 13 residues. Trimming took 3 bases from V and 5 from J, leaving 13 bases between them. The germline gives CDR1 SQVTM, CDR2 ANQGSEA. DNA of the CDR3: TGCAGCGTTGAGCTCGGGGGATGGGAGACCCAGTACTTC. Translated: CSVELGGWETQYF.

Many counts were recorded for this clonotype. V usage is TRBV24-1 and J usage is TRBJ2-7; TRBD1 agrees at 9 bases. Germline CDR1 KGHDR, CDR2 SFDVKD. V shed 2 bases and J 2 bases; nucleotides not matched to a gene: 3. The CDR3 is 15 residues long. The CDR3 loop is CATSDWTGETYEQYF. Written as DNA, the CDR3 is TGTGCCACCAGTGATTGGACAGGGGAAACCTACGAGCAGTACTTC.

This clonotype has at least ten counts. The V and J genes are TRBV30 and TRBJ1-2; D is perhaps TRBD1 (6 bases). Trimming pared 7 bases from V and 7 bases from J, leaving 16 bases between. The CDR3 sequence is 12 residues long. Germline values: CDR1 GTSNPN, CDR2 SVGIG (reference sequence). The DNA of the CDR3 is TGTGCCTTGTTCACAGGGAGGGGTGGCTACACCTTC. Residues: CALFTGRGGYTF.

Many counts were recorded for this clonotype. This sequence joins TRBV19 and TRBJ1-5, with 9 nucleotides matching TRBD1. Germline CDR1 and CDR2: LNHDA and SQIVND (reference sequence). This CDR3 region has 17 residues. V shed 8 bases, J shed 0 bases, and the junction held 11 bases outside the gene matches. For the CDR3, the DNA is TGTGCCAGTCGTGGGGACAGGGACCTTTATAGCAATCAGCCCCAGCATTTT. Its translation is CASRGDRDLYSNQPQHF.

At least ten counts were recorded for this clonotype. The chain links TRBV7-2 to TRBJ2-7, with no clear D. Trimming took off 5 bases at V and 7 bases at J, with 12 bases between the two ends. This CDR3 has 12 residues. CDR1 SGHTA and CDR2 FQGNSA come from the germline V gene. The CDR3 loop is CASSVTVGEQYF. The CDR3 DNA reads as TGTGCCAGCAGCGTAACCGTGGGGGAGCAGTACTTC.

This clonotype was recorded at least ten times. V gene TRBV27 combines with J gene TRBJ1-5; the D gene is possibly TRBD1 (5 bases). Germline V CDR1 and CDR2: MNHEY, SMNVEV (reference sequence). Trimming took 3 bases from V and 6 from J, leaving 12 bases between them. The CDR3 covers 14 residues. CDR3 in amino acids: CASSFVGAGQPQHF. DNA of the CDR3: TGTGCCAGCAGTTTTGTAGGGGCGGGTCAGCCCCAGCATTTT.

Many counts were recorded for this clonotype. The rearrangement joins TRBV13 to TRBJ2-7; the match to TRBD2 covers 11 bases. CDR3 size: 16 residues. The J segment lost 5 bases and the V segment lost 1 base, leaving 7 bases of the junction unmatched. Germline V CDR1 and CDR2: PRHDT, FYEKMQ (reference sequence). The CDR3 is CASSLVASGRLHEQYF. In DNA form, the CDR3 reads TGTGCCAGCAGCTTAGTAGCTAGCGGGAGGCTCCACGAGCAGTACTTC.

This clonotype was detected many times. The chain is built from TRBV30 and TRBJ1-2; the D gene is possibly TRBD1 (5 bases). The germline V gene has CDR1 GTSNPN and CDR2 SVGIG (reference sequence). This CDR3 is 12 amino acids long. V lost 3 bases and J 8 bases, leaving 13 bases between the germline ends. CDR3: CAWSPGSGGYTF. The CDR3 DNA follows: TGTGCCTGGAGCCCAGGGTCGGGCGGCTACACCTTC.

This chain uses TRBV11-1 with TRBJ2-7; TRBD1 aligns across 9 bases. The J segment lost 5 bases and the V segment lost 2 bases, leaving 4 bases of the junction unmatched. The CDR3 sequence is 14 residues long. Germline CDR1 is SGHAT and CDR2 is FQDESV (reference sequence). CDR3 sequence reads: CASSLRTGVHEQYF. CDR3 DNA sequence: TGTGCCAGCAGCTTACGGACAGGGGTCCACGAGCAGTACTTC.

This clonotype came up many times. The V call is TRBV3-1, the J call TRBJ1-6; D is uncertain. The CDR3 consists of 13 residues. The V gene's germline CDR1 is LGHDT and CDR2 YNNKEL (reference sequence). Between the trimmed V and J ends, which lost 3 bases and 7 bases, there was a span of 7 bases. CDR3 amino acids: CASSQSLNSPLHF. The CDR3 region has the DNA TGTGCCAGCAGCCAGTCCCTGAATTCACCCCTCCACTTT.

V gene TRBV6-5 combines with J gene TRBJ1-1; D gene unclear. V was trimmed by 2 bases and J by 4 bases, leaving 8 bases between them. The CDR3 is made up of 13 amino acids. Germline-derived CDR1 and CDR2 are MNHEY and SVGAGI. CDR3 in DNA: TGTGCCAGCAGTTACGTGGTGAGCACTGAAGCTTTCTTT. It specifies CASSYVVSTEAFF.

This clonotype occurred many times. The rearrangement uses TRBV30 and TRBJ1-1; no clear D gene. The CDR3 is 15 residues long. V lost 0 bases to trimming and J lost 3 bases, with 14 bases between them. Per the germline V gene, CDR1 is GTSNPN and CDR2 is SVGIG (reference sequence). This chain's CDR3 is CAWSVRLGDYTEAFF. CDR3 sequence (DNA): TGTGCCTGGAGTGTACGCCTGGGTGACTACACTGAAGCTTTCTTT.

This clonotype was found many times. The CDR3 nucleotides are TGTGCCAGCAGCTTCCGACAGGGGAGGAATTCACCCCTCCACTTT. Amino acids: CASSFRQGRNSPLHF. The chain employs TRBV3-1 and TRBJ1-6; 8 bases fit TRBD1. Germline lookup yields CDR1 LGHDT and CDR2 YNNKEL (reference sequence). CDR3 length: 15 amino acids. V trimming: 5 bases; J trimming: 7 bases; junction bases outside the gene matches: 7.

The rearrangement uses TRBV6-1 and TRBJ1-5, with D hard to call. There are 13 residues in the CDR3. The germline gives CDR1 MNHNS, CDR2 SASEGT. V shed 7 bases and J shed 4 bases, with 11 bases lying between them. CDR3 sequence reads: CASMIQQNQPQHF. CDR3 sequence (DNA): TGTGCCAGCATGATACAGCAAAATCAGCCCCAGCATTTT.

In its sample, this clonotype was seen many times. The CDR3 region is CASSYLGQAFDGYTF. The DNA of the CDR3 is TGTGCCAGCAGTTACCTCGGACAGGCGTTTGATGGCTACACCTTC. The chain uses TRBV6-5 and TRBJ1-2, with TRBD1 matching 7 bases. In germline, CDR1 is MNHEY, CDR2 SVGAGI. The V segment lost 2 bases and the J segment 6 bases; nucleotides outside the gene matches: 9. This CDR3 region has 15 residues.

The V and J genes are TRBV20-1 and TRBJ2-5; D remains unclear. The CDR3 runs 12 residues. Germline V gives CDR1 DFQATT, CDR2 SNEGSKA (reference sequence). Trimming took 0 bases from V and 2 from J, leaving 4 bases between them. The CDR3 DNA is TGCAGTGCTAGAGAAGCGCAAGAGACCCAGTACTTC. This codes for CSAREAQETQYF.

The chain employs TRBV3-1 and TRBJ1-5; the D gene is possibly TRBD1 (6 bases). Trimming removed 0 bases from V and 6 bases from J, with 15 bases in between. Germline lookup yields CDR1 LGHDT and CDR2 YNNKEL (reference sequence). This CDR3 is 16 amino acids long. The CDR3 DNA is TGTGCCAGCAGCCAAGATTTTGGCAGGGGCGGTCAGCCCCAGCATTTT. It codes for CASSQDFGRGGQPQHF.

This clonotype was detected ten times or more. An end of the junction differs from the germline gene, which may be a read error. CDR3 sequence (DNA): TGTGCCAGCAGCGAAGGGTCCCATTCGGTGGGCTACACCTTC. Encoded protein: CASSEGSHSVGYTF. This rearrangement joins TRBV6-1 to TRBJ1-2; unclear D gene. CDR1 and CDR2 from the germline V gene are MNHNS and SASEGT. The CDR3 runs to 14 residues.

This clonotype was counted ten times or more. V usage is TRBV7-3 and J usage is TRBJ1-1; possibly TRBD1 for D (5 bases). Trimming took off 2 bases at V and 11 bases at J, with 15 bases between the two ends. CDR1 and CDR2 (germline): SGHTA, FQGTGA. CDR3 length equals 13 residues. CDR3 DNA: TGTGCCAGCAGCTTATTTCCGGGGACCGAGGCTTTCTTT. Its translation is CASSLFPGTEAFF.

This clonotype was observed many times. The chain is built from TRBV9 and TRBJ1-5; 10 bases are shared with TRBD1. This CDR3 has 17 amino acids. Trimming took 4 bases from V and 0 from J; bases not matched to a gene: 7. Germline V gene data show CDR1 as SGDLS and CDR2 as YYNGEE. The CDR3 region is CASSIGTGEISNQPQHF. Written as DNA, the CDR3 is TGTGCCAGCAGCATCGGGACAGGGGAAATTAGCAATCAGCCCCAGCATTTT. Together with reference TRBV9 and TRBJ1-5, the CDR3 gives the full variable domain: DSGVTQTPKHLITATGQRVTLRCSPRSGDLSVYWYQQSLDQGLQFLIQYYNGEERAKGNILERFSAQQFPDLHSELNLSSLELGDSALYFCASSIGTGEISNQPQHFGDGTRLSIL.

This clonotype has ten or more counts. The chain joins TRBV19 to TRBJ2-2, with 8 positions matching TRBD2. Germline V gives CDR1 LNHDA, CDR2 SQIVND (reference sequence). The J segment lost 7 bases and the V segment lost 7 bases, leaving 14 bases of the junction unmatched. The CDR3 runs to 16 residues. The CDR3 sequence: CASTPRKSGSGGELFF. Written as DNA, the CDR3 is TGTGCCAGTACCCCCCGGAAGAGCGGGAGTGGCGGGGAGCTGTTTTTT.